This T cell receptor (beta chain) comes out of a study of persistence of HIV-infected CD4 T cells. Study information: Isolated cells were CMV- and HIV-1 Gag-responding CD4+ T cells.

Study findings and constraints: CMV- and Gag-responding cells had lower TCRbeta richness than CD3/CD28-responding cells.

Stimulation used approximately 9.5 ug/mL lysate from CMV-infected fibroblasts. CD40L/CD69 double-negative CD45RO-high memory CD4+ T cells were collected. Donors had CD4+ T cell counts above 400 cells/uL and were CMV-seropositive. The immunoSEQ assay was version 4, run in survey mode. TCRdb's table, derived via immunoSEQ multiplex PCR, lists solely in-frame clones and lacks some. This sample has around 35,000 clones, with approximately 80% found just once. To note about this clone: Antigen: not known.

The sequence derives from an adult man with HIV who was CMV-seropositive. Sequences were derived from CD4+ T cells sorted from PBMCs after roughly 17-hour stimulation, sampled from a patient who received antiretroviral therapy.

In DNA form, the CDR3 reads TGTGCCAGCAGCTCCCTGTCTCGGACGACCTACCCCGCGGGGCAGTACTTC. Its translation: CASSSLSRTTYPAGQYF. The chain joins TRBV5-4 to TRBJ2-7, with a weak D call TRBD2 (5 bases). Germline V gene lookup returns CDR1 SGHNT and CDR2 YYREEE (reference sequence). Trimming took 3 bases from V and 9 from J, leaving 28 bases between them. The CDR3 is 17 amino acids. Full variable domain (outside the CDR3, taken from reference TRBV5-4 and TRBJ2-7): ETGVTQSPTHLIKTRGQQVTLRCSSQSGHNTVSWYQQALGQGPQFIFQYYREEENGRGNFPPRFSGLQFPNYSSELNVNALELDDSALYLCASSSLSRTTYPAGQYFGPGTRLTVT.